Below are 26 T cell receptor beta chains sequenced from a single sample in a study of Ad26.COV2.S vaccination and SARS-CoV-2 variants. Treatment noted: over 15 received Ad26.COV2.S at low or high dose, single or two shots; about five received placebo; per-sample allocation not given. All samples were drawn on day 63, counting from the first vaccine or placebo injection. Assay used: immunoSEQ multiplex PCR; TCRdb lists only in-frame clones, some missing. The sample contains 300,000 to 400,000 clones, 88% of which appear only once. The sequencing here drew on peripheral blood, taken in a trial of Ad26.COV2.S vaccine versus placebo. The source is a person between 18 and 60 years old who received the Ad26.COV2.S COVID-19 vaccine or a placebo.

For this clone: Other DNA sequences in the sample encode the same CDR3. In DNA form, the CDR3 reads TGTGCCAGCAGCTTACAGGGGTACGAGCAGTACTTC. It encodes CASSLQGYEQYF. V gene TRBV7-9 combines with J gene TRBJ2-7, with a possible D match to TRBD1 (6 bases). Per germline, CDR1 SEHNR and CDR2 FQNEAQ (reference sequence). There are 12 residues in the CDR3. V was pared by 2 bases and J by 4 bases, with 6 bases between.

The CDR3 DNA sequence: TGTGCCAGCAGCCCCCCCAGGGGCGGAGCGGAGAATGAGCAGTTCTTC. Translation gives CASSPPRGGAENEQFF. This rearrangement joins TRBV4-2 to TRBJ2-1; D may be TRBD1 (6 bases). Between the trimmed V and J ends, which lost 4 bases and 7 bases, there was a span of 20 bases. The germline V gene has CDR1 LGHNA and CDR2 YNFKEQ. The CDR3 contains 16 residues.

The CDR3: CASSLIRQSYEQYF. In DNA form, the CDR3 reads TGTGCCAGCAGCTTAATTCGGCAGTCCTACGAGCAGTACTTC. V is TRBV7-9 and J is TRBJ2-7, with D unclear. The V and J ends lost 2 bases and 1 base respectively, with 9 bases between them. The CDR3 runs to 14 residues. Germline CDR1 reads SEHNR; CDR2 reads FQNEAQ (reference sequence).

This chain connects TRBV7-9 to TRBJ1-5, with D unresolved. This CDR3 has 16 residues. Trimming took off 1 base at V and 0 bases at J, with 10 bases between the two ends. Germline CDR1 is SEHNR and CDR2 is FQNEAQ (reference sequence). CDR3 region: CASSLGRGHSNQPQHF. Here the CDR3 DNA reads TGTGCCAGCAGCTTAGGCCGGGGTCATAGCAATCAGCCCCAGCATTTT. The whole variable domain, remainder taken from reference TRBV7-9 and TRBJ1-5, is DTGVSQNPRHKITKRGQNVTFRCDPISEHNRLYWYRQTLGQGPEFLTYFQNEAQLEKSRLLSDRFSAERPKGSFSTLEIQRTEQGDSAMYLCASSLGRGHSNQPQHFGDGTRLSIL.

CDR3 nucleotides: TGTGCCAGCAGCTTGCAGGGGTCAGATACGCAGTATTTT. Its protein is CASSLQGSDTQYF. The rearrangement joins TRBV5-4 to TRBJ2-3; possibly TRBD1 for D (6 bases). Trimming pared 1 base from V and 4 bases from J, leaving 7 bases between. Germline values: CDR1 SGHNT, CDR2 YYREEE (reference sequence). The CDR3 runs 13 residues.

The V and J genes are TRBV10-3 and TRBJ2-1; 7 bases are shared with TRBD1. Germline-derived CDR1 and CDR2 are ENHRY and SYGVKD. The trim removed 6 bases at V and 2 bases at J, leaving 4 bases unmatched. The CDR3 sequence is 14 residues long. CDR3 nucleotides: TGTGCCATCAGAAGACAGGGAGCCTACAATGAGCAGTTCTTC. Protein product: CAIRRQGAYNEQFF.

The chain employs TRBV6-6 and TRBJ2-3; maybe TRBD1 (6 bases). The CDR3 spans 13 residues. V was cut by 5 bases and J by 4 bases, with 10 bases left in between. Germline V gives CDR1 MNHNY, CDR2 SVGAGI (reference sequence). The chain's CDR3 is CASSITGSDTQYF. CDR3 bases: TGTGCCAGCAGTATAACAGGGTCAGATACGCAGTATTTT.

The chain joins TRBV5-1 to TRBJ2-1; 10 bases align to TRBD2. The trim removed 4 bases at V and 9 bases at J, leaving 7 bases unmatched. Germline V gene data show CDR1 as SGHRS and CDR2 as YFSETQ. The CDR3 totals 14 residues. In DNA, the CDR3 is TGCGCCAGCAGCCCCTCTAGCGGGGGTAGTGAGCAGTTCTTC. Its translation: CASSPSSGGSEQFF.

The chain has TRBV7-6 and TRBJ1-1, with D hard to call. Germline CDR1 and CDR2: SGHVS and FNYEAQ. This CDR3 comprises 17 residues. V was pared by 4 bases and J by 4 bases, with 22 bases between. CDR3 in DNA: TGTGCCAGCAGCTCCTCCAGTGGCCGGCACCCGAGCACTGAAGCTTTCTTT. It codes for CASSSSSGRHPSTEAFF.

This chain's CDR3 is CASSQRDLRNIQYF. CDR3 nucleotides: TGTGCCAGCAGCCAGAGGGACCTTCGGAACATTCAGTACTTC. The rearrangement links TRBV3-1 (or the pseudogene TRBV3-2) to TRBJ2-4, with D possibly being TRBD1 or TRBD2 (5 bases each). The V gene lost 3 bases and the J gene lost 7 bases, with 13 bases spanning the gap. From germline, CDR1 is LGHDT and CDR2 YNNKEL (reference sequence). The CDR3 covers 14 residues.

This rearrangement joins TRBV30 to TRBJ1-6; D uncertain. The germline V and J ends were trimmed by 3 bases and 9 bases, with 12 bases remaining between them. The CDR3 totals 13 residues. Germline assignment: CDR1 GTSNPN and CDR2 SVGIG (reference sequence). The DNA for the CDR3 is TGTGCCTGGAGCCCAGTCAGTCCTTCACCCCTCCACTTT. Protein product: CAWSPVSPSPLHF.

The chain carries TRBV7-9 and TRBJ1-2; perhaps TRBD1 as D (5 bases). Germline V gene lookup returns CDR1 SEHNR and CDR2 FQNEAQ (reference sequence). V shed 5 bases and J shed 6 bases, with 16 bases lying between them. The CDR3 has 14 residues. Written as DNA, the CDR3 is TGTGCCAGCAGCCGACCGGGGGGGATGCATGGCTACACCTTC. It is translated as CASSRPGGMHGYTF.

This clone was counted a few times. This chain joins TRBV19 and TRBJ2-1; no definite D call. The CDR3 consists of 14 residues. V was trimmed by 3 bases and J by 8 bases, leaving 14 bases between them. Germline lookup yields CDR1 LNHDA and CDR2 SQIVND (reference sequence). CDR3 sequence: CASSIDNRLDEQFF. The CDR3 coding sequence is TGTGCCAGTAGTATCGACAACCGACTGGATGAGCAGTTCTTC.

The CDR3 is CATSRSRDNNSPLHF. In nucleotides, the CDR3 is TGTGCCACCAGCAGGTCCCGGGACAATAATTCACCCCTCCACTTT. V gene TRBV15 combines with J gene TRBJ1-6; the D gene is possibly TRBD1 (6 bases). The CDR3 is made up of 15 amino acids. Trimming shortened V by 3 bases and J by 5 bases, and 11 bases separated the two germline ends. The germline V gene encodes CDR1 LNHNV and CDR2 YYDKDF (reference sequence).

This chain joins TRBV7-2 and TRBJ2-5; TRBD2 is a possible D gene (5 bases). This CDR3 comprises 15 residues. V dropped 1 base and J dropped 4 bases, with 13 bases sitting between them. Per germline, CDR1 SGHTA and CDR2 FQGNSA. The CDR3 loop reads CASSLVSEVAETQYF. CDR3 coding DNA: TGTGCCAGCAGCTTAGTGTCGGAGGTTGCAGAGACCCAGTACTTC.

CDR3 sequence reads: CASTQQGAANTIYF. The DNA of the CDR3 is TGTGCCAGCACGCAACAGGGGGCGGCAAACACCATATATTTT. V usage is TRBV6-5 and J usage is TRBJ1-3; 9 nucleotides agree with TRBD1. The CDR3 spans 14 residues. After removal of 7 bases from V and 6 bases from J, the junction contained 7 bases not matched to a gene. Germline CDR1 and CDR2: MNHEY and SVGAGI.

The chain combines TRBV13 with TRBJ1-5; a weak D match, TRBD1 (5 bases). V dropped 4 bases and J dropped 1 base, with 11 bases sitting between them. Looked up from germline, CDR1 is PRHDT and CDR2 is FYEKMQ (reference sequence). The CDR3 covers 15 residues. The CDR3 sequence: CASSYGRVSNQPQHF. As DNA, the CDR3 is TGTGCCAGCAGCTACGGCAGGGTAAGCAATCAGCCCCAGCATTTT.

The chain is built from TRBV11-2 and TRBJ2-7; no clear D gene. The ends were cut back, 5 bases at V and 2 bases at J, with 19 bases in the middle. Germline values: CDR1 SGHAT, CDR2 FQNNGV. The CDR3 consists of 16 residues. The CDR3 sequence is CASSTLKAAPPYEQYF. CDR3 DNA: TGTGCCAGCAGCACCCTTAAGGCGGCCCCCCCCTACGAGCAGTACTTC.

The chain's CDR3 is CASSLAFGQAAAEAFF. DNA for the CDR3: TGTGCCAGCAGCTTAGCATTTGGCCAGGCGGCGGCTGAAGCTTTCTTT. The chain employs TRBV7-9 and TRBJ1-1; D call uncertain. Germline loops: CDR1 SEHNR, CDR2 FQNEAQ (reference sequence). Trimming took off 0 bases at V and 6 bases at J, with 17 bases between the two ends. This CDR3 is 16 amino acids long. The variable domain in full, with the rest retrieved from reference TRBV7-9 and TRBJ1-1, is DTGVSQNPRHKITKRGQNVTFRCDPISEHNRLYWYRQTLGQGPEFLTYFQNEAQLEKSRLLSDRFSAERPKGSFSTLEIQRTEQGDSAMYLCASSLAFGQAAAEAFFGQGTRLTVV.

The gene calls are TRBV6-5 and TRBJ1-1, with D unclear. V lost 5 bases, J lost 4 bases, and 17 bases lay in between. Germline lookup yields CDR1 MNHEY and CDR2 SVGAGI. CDR3 length: 15 residues. CDR3 sequence (DNA): TGTGCCAGCAGTCGTCCCTCCAGACGGGGCACTGAAGCTTTCTTT. It translates to CASSRPSRRGTEAFF.

This clone was recorded once. The chain joins TRBV4-2 to TRBJ1-5; D unclear. The V gene's germline CDR1 is LGHNA and CDR2 YNFKEQ. This CDR3 is built from 17 residues. V gave up 0 bases and J gave up 7 bases, with 19 bases separating them. The CDR3: CASSQDAQMSAAQPQHF. CDR3 sequence (DNA): TGTGCCAGCAGCCAAGATGCCCAGATGAGTGCCGCCCAGCCCCAGCATTTT.

The genes are TRBV2 and TRBJ2-6; D perhaps matches TRBD1 (5 bases). The CDR3 runs to 17 residues. Germline V CDR1 and CDR2: SNHLY, FYNNEI. The V and J ends lost 7 bases and 0 bases respectively, with 16 bases between them. The CDR3: CASTGTTASSGANVLTF. The CDR3 DNA follows: TGTGCCAGCACGGGTACGACAGCAAGCTCTGGGGCCAACGTCCTGACTTTC. Filled out from reference TRBV2 and TRBJ2-6, the complete variable domain reads EPEVTQTPSHQVTQMGQEVILRCVPISNHLYFYWYRQILGQKVEFLVSFYNNEISEKSEIFDDQFSVERPDGSNFTLKIRSTKLEDSAMYFCASTGTTASSGANVLTFGAGSRLTVL.

The V gene is TRBV15, the J gene TRBJ2-7; tentatively, D is TRBD1 or TRBD2 (5 bases each). With 5 bases removed from V and 10 bases from J, the gap between germline ends came to 15 bases. CDR1 is LNHNV and CDR2 is YYDKDF in the germline V gene (reference sequence). The CDR3 runs to 12 residues. The CDR3 DNA follows: TGTGCCACCAGCCTCGTAAGGGGAGAACAGTACTTC. The encoded protein is CATSLVRGEQYF.

The chain is built from TRBV27 and TRBJ1-4, with a possible D match to TRBD1 (5 bases). Germline loops: CDR1 MNHEY, CDR2 SMNVEV (reference sequence). The CDR3 spans 14 residues. Trimming took off 5 bases at V and 8 bases at J, with 15 bases between the two ends. For the CDR3, the DNA is TGTGCCAGCAGTATTACAGGTTATAACGAAAAACTGTTTTTT. Its translation: CASSITGYNEKLFF.

The rearrangement joins TRBV5-4 to TRBJ2-5, with 10 bases matching TRBD1. Germline lookup yields CDR1 SGHNT and CDR2 YYREEE (reference sequence). The CDR3 contains 15 residues. The ends lost 3 bases at V and 4 bases at J; junction bases unmatched: 6. CDR3 in amino acids: CASSSTGTGVETQYF. CDR3 coding DNA: TGTGCCAGCAGCTCGACCGGGACAGGGGTAGAGACCCAGTACTTC.

The chain combines TRBV12-3 or TRBV12-4 with TRBJ2-7; maybe TRBD2 (5 bases). This CDR3 is 11 amino acids long. V gave up 6 bases and J gave up 6 bases, with 9 bases separating them. CDR3 sequence reads: CASRISVEQYF. In DNA form, the CDR3 reads TGTGCCAGCAGGATTAGCGTCGAGCAGTACTTC.